What follows describes a single TCR beta chain. Its antigen has not been determined. Base qualities were left out, and no much larger clone turns up one base away. The sample comes from a study of T cells after yellow fever vaccination (dated by TCRdb to between 2017 and 2020). Study-wide context: The SMART-Seq v4 Ultra Low Input RNA kit was used to prepare libraries from fractions with low cell numbers. Blood samples were taken at several timepoints before and after primary and secondary immunization, and bulk PBMC replicates and cell subsets were isolated. To track T-cell clones before and after primary and booster YFV17D yellow fever vaccination, bulk TCR alpha and beta repertoires were sequenced longitudinally. Two healthy male donors, one aged 18 to 29 and one aged 30 to 40 years, made up the cohort.

Study-level results and caveats: Compared with the primary T-cell response, the secondary T-cell response was faster but weaker, reaching its peak on day 5 rather than on day 15. FACS-sorted repertoires could contain abundant contaminating clonotypes from the bulk population, so computational filtering was required. Because only two donors were included in the study, the extent to which the findings can be generalized is limited. A small fraction of clonotypes showed up in both the CD4 and CD8 compartments, probably as a result of convergent recombination. After the booster, most clones that had expanded after primary vaccination were detected again (nearly 98% of CD4 and around nine tenths of CD8), suggesting broad maintenance of memory.

TCR cDNA was synthesized by 5'RACE template switching, through which a universal primer site and unique molecular identifiers were introduced. cDNA synthesis was primed from both the TCR alpha and TCR beta constant segments. Libraries were amplified in two PCR steps, with sample barcodes and sequencing adapters added in the second step. Sequencing of the libraries was done on either Illumina HiSeq 2500 (2x100 bp) or NovaSeq (2x150 bp). The authors' analysis ran thus. MIGEC handled demultiplexing of reads and collapsing into UMI consensus sequences, while MiXCR performed V(D)J alignment. Clonotypes responding to the vaccine were identified with edgeR on replicate PBMC samples, with the criteria of FDR below 0.01 and a log2 fold change above 5 up to day 15. Each bulk clonotype was labeled CD4 or CD8 based on which sequenced repertoire, CD4 or CD8, contained the clonotype at higher abundance. TCRdb redid the processing of the public reads, applying fastp at Q25 and MiXCR, and retained in-frame beta chains. Each CDR3 protein appears once, grouped with its most common genes and DNA. The authors' filters were not applied to this entry. This sample gives about 630,000 distinct CDR3 sequences in total; 9% to 15% of them show up just once. The top ten clonotypes cover about 15% of the sample.

The CDR3 runs 14 amino acids, cysteine and phenylalanine included. The entry retains the CDR3 DNA only, 42 bases that are in frame from base 1. V is reduced by 6 bases and J by 1 base, leaving a spacing of 13 bases between them. The germline V gene (reference sequence) gives CDR1 as DFQATT and CDR2 as SNEGSKA. The sample's treatment or condition label, in plain terms: live attenuated yellow fever vaccine strain. At each blood-draw timepoint, two biological replicates of bulk PBMCs were obtained. A standard Ficoll-Paque protocol was used to isolate PBMCs from peripheral blood. TriZol was used to extract RNA from bulk PBMCs, from CD4 and CD8 fractions, and from dextramer-positive and dextramer-negative fractions.

The V gene is TRBV20-1 and the J gene is TRBJ2-1, with TRBD2 perhaps the D gene, on 5 matching bases. This TCR derives from a man younger than 45 who received the YFV17D yellow fever vaccine. The source material was PBMCs, sampled on the day of the yellow fever booster vaccination. For the CDR3, the sequence is CSATRGGSYNEQFF. The base sequence is TGCAGTGCCACCCGGGGTGGATCCTACAATGAGCAGTTCTTC.